A selection of T cell receptor beta chains follows, all from one sample in a study of CD8+CD57+ T cells in acquired aplastic anemia. TCRdb passed the reads through MiXCR, listing each CDR3 protein once. The table has about half a million distinct CDR3 sequences, around 33% seen once. Sequencing was done on a sample of sorted CD4+, CD8+, or CD8+CD57+ T cells (not recorded which) from PBMCs. The receptors come from a human donor with aplastic anemia. Both conserved end residues are part of each CDR3. The order of the fields is D gene, V gene, J gene, clone size, CDR3 protein, CDR3 DNA. A D gene is named only where the DNA matches it firmly. Only part of the rows carry a size: once, few, many, or a class if the clone is expanded.

TRBD1,TRBV7-2,TRBJ1-2,many,CASSSRQGVRGYTF,TGTGCCAGCAGCTCTCGACAGGGGGTTAGAGGCTACACCTTC
TRBD1,TRBV12-3/TRBV12-4,TRBJ1-1,.,CASGLQGARAEAFF,TGTGCCAGCGGACTACAGGGGGCGCGGGCTGAAGCTTTCTTT
TRBD1,TRBV19,TRBJ1-1,.,CASSTPGQANTEAFF,TGTGCCAGTAGTACCCCGGGACAGGCAAACACTGAAGCTTTCTTT
.,TRBV28,TRBJ1-4,.,CASRGMGRYLFF,TGTGCCAGCAGGGGGATGGGAAGGTACCTGTTTTTT
.,TRBV29-1,TRBJ1-5,.,CSVSVASVLDTGQLNQPQHF,TGCAGCGTTTCCGTAGCTTCAGTGTTAGATACTGGACAGTTGAATCAGCCCCAGCATTTT
.,TRBV25-1,TRBJ2-1,.,CASSEVQGNANEQFF,TGTGCCAGCAGTGAGGTCCAGGGGAACGCCAATGAGCAGTTCTTC
TRBD1,TRBV20-1,TRBJ1-2,few,CSAFTGVGYTF,TGCAGTGCTTTCACAGGGGTTGGCTACACCTTC
TRBD1,TRBV7-9,TRBJ1-2,many,CASSGDRVYGYTF,TGTGCCAGCAGCGGAGACAGGGTTTATGGCTACACCTTC
.,TRBV30,TRBJ1-2,few,CAWKKGGYTF,TGTGCCTGGAAAAAGGGCGGCTACACCTTC
TRBD1,TRBV20-1,TRBJ2-5,.,CSASPGQGRETQYF,TGCAGTGCTAGTCCAGGACAGGGCCGGGAGACCCAGTACTTC
TRBD1,TRBV25-1,TRBJ1-5,.,CASQTRGQGPQHF,TGTGCCAGCCAAACGAGGGGGCAAGGGCCCCAGCATTTT
TRBD1,TRBV9,TRBJ2-7,many,CASSVGVGGLYEQYF,TGTGCCAGCAGCGTAGGGGTAGGGGGCCTCTACGAGCAGTACTTC
.,TRBV25-1,TRBJ2-7,many,CASSNGGSYEQYF,TGTGCCAGCAGTAATGGGGGGTCCTACGAGCAGTACTTC
TRBD1,TRBV6-5,TRBJ2-1,.,CASSYRDRDNEQFF,TGTGCCAGCAGTTACCGGGACAGAGACAATGAGCAGTTCTTC
TRBD1,TRBV15,TRBJ2-7,.,CATSSGQGGEQYF,TGTGCCACCAGCAGCGGACAGGGCGGGGAGCAGTACTTC
.,TRBV11-2,TRBJ2-2,few,CASSPWGAGLGTGELFF,TGTGCCAGCAGCCCGTGGGGCGCGGGGTTGGGCACCGGGGAGCTGTTTTTT
.,TRBV10-3,TRBJ1-6,.,CAISESLGAYNSPLHF,TGTGCCATCAGTGAGTCCCTCGGGGCCTATAATTCACCCCTCCACTTT
.,TRBV7-9,TRBJ2-7,.,CASSLGYAEQYF,TGTGCCAGCAGCTTAGGGTATGCCGAGCAGTACTTC
.,TRBV24-1,TRBJ2-2,.,CATSDPGELFF,TGTGCCACCAGTGACCCCGGGGAGCTGTTTTTT
.,TRBV20-1,TRBJ1-1,.,CSPWGMNTEAFF,TGCAGTCCTTGGGGGATGAACACTGAAGCTTTCTTT
.,TRBV25-1,TRBJ2-7,.,CASSEYMTYEQYF,TGTGCCAGCAGTGAATATATGACCTACGAGCAGTACTTC
TRBD2,TRBV5-1,TRBJ2-1,few,CASSLVAGAYNEQFF,TGCGCCAGCAGCTTGGTTGCGGGGGCCTACAATGAGCAGTTCTTC
TRBD1,TRBV5-6,TRBJ1-3,.,CASSLAGQNSGNTIYF,TGTGCCAGCAGCTTGGCGGGACAGAACTCTGGAAACACCATATATTTT
.,TRBV9,TRBJ1-1,few,CASSVDPRWLWRGGTEAFF,TGTGCCAGCAGCGTAGATCCCCGATGGCTCTGGCGGGGGGGCACTGAAGCTTTCTTT
.,TRBV2,TRBJ2-1,many,CASRGDGDEQFF,TGTGCCAGCAGGGGGGACGGGGATGAGCAGTTCTTC
.,TRBV7-6,TRBJ1-2,many,CASSSRGGGPSKGYTF,TGTGCCAGCAGCTCCCGAGGGGGGGGCCCATCCAAGGGCTACACCTTC
TRBD2,TRBV30,TRBJ2-1,few,CAWSGGLAGGEQFF,TGTGCCTGGAGTGGGGGACTAGCGGGAGGGGAGCAGTTCTTC
.,TRBV2,TRBJ1-1,many,CASSPQGRSTEAFF,TGTGCCAGCAGTCCGCAGGGGAGATCCACTGAAGCTTTCTTT